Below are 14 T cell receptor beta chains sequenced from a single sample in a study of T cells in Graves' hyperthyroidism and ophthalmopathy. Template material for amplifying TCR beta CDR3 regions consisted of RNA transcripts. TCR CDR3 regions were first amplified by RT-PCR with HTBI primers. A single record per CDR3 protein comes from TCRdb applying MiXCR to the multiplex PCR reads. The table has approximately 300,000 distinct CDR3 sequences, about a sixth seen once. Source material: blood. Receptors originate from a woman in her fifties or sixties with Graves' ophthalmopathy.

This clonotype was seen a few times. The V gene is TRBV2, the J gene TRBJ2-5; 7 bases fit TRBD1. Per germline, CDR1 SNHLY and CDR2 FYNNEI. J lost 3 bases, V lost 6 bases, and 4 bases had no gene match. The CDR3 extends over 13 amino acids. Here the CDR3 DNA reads TGTGCCAGCAGGAGAGACAGGGAAGAGACCCAGTACTTC. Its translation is CASRRDREETQYF. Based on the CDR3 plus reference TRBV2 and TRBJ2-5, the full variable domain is EPEVTQTPSHQVTQMGQEVILRCVPISNHLYFYWYRQILGQKVEFLVSFYNNEISEKSEIFDDQFSVERPDGSNFTLKIRSTKLEDSAMYFCASRRDREETQYFGPGTRLLVL.

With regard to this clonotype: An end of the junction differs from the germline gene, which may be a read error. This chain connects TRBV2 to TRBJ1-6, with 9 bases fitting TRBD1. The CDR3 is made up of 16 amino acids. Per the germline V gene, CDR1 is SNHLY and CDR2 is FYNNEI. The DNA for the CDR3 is TGTGCCGGCAGCGAACAGGGGGCGTCCTATAATTCACCCCTCCACTTT. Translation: CAGSEQGASYNSPLHF.

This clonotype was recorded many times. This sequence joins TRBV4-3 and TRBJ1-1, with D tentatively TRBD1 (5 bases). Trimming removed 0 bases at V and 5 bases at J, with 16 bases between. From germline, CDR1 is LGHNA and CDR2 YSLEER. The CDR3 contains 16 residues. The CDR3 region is CASSQDSIRGETEAFF. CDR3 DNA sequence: TGCGCCAGCAGCCAAGATTCTATTAGAGGGGAGACTGAAGCTTTCTTT.

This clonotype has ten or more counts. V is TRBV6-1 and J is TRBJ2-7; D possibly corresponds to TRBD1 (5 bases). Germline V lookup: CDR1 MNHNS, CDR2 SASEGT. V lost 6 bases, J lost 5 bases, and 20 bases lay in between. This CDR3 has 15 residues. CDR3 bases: TGTGCCAGCAGGGCGTATGGGGCCACTCTCCACGAGCAGTACTTC. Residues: CASRAYGATLHEQYF.

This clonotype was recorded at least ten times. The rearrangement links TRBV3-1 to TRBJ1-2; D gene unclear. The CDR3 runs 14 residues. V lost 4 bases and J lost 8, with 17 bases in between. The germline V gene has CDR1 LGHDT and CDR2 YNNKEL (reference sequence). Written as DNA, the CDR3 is TGTGCCAGCAGCCCGTTTGAACCAGGCTTCGGCTACACCTTC. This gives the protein CASSPFEPGFGYTF.

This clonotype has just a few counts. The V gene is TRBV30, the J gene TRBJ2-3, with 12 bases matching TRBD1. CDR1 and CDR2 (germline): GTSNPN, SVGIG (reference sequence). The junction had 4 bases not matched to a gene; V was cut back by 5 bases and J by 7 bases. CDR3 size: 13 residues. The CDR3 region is CAWGTGGVNTQYF. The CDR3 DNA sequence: TGTGCCTGGGGGACAGGGGGCGTAAATACGCAGTATTTT.

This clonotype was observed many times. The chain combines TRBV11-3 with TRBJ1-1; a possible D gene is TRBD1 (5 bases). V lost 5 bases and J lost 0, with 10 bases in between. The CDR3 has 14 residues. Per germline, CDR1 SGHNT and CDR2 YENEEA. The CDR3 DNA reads TGTGCCAGCAGCGACCGGGGCCTGAACACTGAAGCTTTCTTT. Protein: CASSDRGLNTEAFF.

DNA for the CDR3: TGCAGTGCAGTAACCGGGACTAGCGGAAGCTCCTACAATGAGCAGTTCTTC. This translates into CSAVTGTSGSSYNEQFF. V is TRBV20-1 and J is TRBJ2-1; 11 bases match TRBD2. The J segment lost 0 bases and the V segment lost 6 bases, leaving 10 bases of the junction unmatched. CDR1 and CDR2 from the germline V gene are DFQATT and SNEGSKA (reference sequence). The CDR3 runs 17 residues.

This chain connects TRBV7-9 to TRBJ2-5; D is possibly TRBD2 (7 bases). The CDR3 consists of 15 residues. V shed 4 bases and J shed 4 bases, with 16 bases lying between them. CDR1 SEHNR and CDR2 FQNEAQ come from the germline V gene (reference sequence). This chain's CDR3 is CASSSQAGAIETQYF. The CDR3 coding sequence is TGTGCCAGCAGCTCCCAGGCGGGGGCCATAGAGACCCAGTACTTC.

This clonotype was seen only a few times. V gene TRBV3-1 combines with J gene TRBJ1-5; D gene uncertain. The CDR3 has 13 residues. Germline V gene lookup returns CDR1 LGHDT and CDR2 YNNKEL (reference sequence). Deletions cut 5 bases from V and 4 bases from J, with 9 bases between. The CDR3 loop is CASSTRVNQPQHF. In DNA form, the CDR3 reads TGTGCCAGCAGCACCCGCGTAAATCAGCCCCAGCATTTT.

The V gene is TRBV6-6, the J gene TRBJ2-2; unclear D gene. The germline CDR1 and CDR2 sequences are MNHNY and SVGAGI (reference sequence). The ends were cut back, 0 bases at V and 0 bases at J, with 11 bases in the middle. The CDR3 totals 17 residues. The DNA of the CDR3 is TGTGCCAGCAGTTACTCTTCGGTTGGCACGAACACCGGGGAGCTGTTTTTT. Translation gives CASSYSSVGTNTGELFF.

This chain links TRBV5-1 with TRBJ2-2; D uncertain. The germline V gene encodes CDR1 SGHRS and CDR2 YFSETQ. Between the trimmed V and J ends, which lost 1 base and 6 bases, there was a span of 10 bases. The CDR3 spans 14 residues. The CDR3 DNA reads TGCGCCAGCAGCTTGCTTAGCACTCCCGGGGAGCTGTTTTTT. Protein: CASSLLSTPGELFF.

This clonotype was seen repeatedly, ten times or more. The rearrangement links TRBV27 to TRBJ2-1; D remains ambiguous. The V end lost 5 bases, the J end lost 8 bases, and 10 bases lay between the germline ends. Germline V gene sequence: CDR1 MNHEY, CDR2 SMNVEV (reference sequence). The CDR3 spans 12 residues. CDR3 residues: CASSPLRDEQFF. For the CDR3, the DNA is TGTGCCAGCAGTCCCCTACGCGATGAGCAGTTCTTC.

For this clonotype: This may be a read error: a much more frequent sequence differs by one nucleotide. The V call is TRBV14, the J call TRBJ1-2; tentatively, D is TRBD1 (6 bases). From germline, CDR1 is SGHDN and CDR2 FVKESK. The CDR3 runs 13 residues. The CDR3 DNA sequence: TGTGCCAGCGGCCAGGGGCCTAACTATGGCTACACCTTC. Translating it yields CASGQGPNYGYTF.